The TCR beta chain under discussion was sequenced for a study of blood T cells in healthy people across ages. Using a J-beta primer mix together with a sample-barcoded 5' primer, a second PCR was run for about 6 to 11 cycles. One entry per CDR3 protein results from TCRdb running MiXCR on the 5' RACE reads. The repertoire has about 730,000 distinct CDR3 sequences, 43% of them found once; the top ten carry roughly 20%. Germline assignment: CDR1 MNHEY and CDR2 SVGEGT. V was shortened by 7 bases and J by 0 bases, with 12 bases between the two germline ends. The CDR3 extends over 14 amino acids. This receptor was identified in a woman aged 55 to 70 in good health. Specimen: blood. The V gene is TRBV6-2 or TRBV6-3, the J gene TRBJ1-1; perhaps TRBD1 as D (6 bases). In DNA form, the CDR3 reads TGTGCCAGCATCGGGGGGGGCTTGAACACTGAAGCTTTCTTT. Protein: CASIGGGLNTEAFF.